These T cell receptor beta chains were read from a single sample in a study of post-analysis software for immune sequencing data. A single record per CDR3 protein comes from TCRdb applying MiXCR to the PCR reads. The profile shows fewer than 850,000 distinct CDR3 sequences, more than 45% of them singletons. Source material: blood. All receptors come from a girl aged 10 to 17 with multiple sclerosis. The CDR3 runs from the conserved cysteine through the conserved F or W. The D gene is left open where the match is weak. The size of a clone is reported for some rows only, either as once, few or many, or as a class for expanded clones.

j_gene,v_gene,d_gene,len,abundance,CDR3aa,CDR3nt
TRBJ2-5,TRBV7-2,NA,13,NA,CASSSDSWETQYF,TGTGCCAGCAGCTCGGACAGCTGGGAGACCCAGTACTTC
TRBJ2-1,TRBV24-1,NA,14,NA,CATSDSLGAEEQFF,TGTGCCACCAGTGATTCCCTAGGGGCGGAAGAGCAGTTCTTC
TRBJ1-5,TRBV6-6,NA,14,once,CASSYEALNQPQHF,TGTGCCAGCAGTTACGAAGCCCTAAATCAGCCCCAGCATTTT
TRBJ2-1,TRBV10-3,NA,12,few,CAISPEELKQFF,TGTGCCATCAGTCCAGAGGAACTCAAGCAGTTCTTC
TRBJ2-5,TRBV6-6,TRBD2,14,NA,CATRQREARETQYF,TGTGCCACCCGACAGCGGGAGGCGCGGGAGACCCAGTACTTC
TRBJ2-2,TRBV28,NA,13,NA,CASSEGHTGELFF,TGTGCCAGCAGCGAGGGGCACACCGGGGAGCTGTTTTTT
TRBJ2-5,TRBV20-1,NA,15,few,CSARDHLARGETQYF,TGCAGTGCTAGAGACCATCTAGCGCGGGGAGAGACCCAGTACTTC
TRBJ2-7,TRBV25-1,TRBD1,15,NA,CASREDRGPYNEQYF,TGTGCCAGCAGGGAAGACAGGGGCCCCTACAATGAGCAGTACTTC
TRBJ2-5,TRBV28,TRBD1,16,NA,CASSEGATGILETQYF,TGTGCCAGCAGCGAGGGGGCGACAGGGATCCTAGAGACCCAGTACTTC
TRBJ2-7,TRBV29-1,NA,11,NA,CSGGGPYEQYF,TGCAGCGGGGGTGGACCCTACGAGCAGTACTTC
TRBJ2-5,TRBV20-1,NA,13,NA,CSARDGARETQYF,TGCAGTGCTAGAGACGGGGCACGAGAGACCCAGTACTTC
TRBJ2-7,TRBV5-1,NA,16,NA,CASSLGGRRGSYEQYF,TGCGCCAGCAGCTTGGGGGGACGGCGAGGGTCCTACGAGCAGTACTTC
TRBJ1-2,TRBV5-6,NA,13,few,CASSFSNYGGYTF,TGTGCCAGCAGCTTCTCAAATTACGGCGGCTACACCTTC
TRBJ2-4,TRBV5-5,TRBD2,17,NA,CASSPRLAERGGDIQYF,TGTGCCAGCAGCCCTCGACTAGCGGAAAGGGGTGGGGACATTCAGTACTTC
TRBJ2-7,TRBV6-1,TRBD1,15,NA,CASSGDRIKSGEQYF,TGTGCCAGCAGTGGGGACAGAATAAAAAGCGGCGAGCAGTACTTC
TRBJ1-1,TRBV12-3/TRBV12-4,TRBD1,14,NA,CASSPRDRGRGAFF,TGTGCCAGCAGTCCCCGGGACAGGGGGCGCGGAGCTTTCTTT
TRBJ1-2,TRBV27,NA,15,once,CTSSLGDGGLYGYTF,TGTACCAGCAGTCTCGGGGACGGAGGACTCTATGGCTACACCTTC
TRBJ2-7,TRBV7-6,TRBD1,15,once,CASSSSPGTEYEQYF,TGTGCCAGCAGCTCTAGCCCCGGGACAGAGTACGAGCAGTACTTC
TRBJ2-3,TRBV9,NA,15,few,CASSAPQDPTDTQYF,TGTGCCAGCAGCGCCCCCCAGGACCCCACAGATACGCAGTATTTT
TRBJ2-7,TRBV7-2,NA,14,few,CASSLASDSYEQYF,TGTGCCAGCAGCTTAGCGTCTGACTCCTACGAGCAGTACTTC
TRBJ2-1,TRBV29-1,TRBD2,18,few,CSVASGLAGYGLGNEQFF,TGCAGCGTTGCGTCCGGACTAGCGGGTTACGGACTTGGGAATGAGCAGTTCTTC
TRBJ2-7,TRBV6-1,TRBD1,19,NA,CASSRTRRGLSGQTYEQYF,TGTGCCAGCAGTCGAACTCGTCGCGGGTTGTCGGGACAGACCTACGAGCAGTACTTC
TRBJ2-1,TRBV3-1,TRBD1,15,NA,CASSPWTGADNEQFF,TGTGCCAGCAGCCCCTGGACAGGGGCAGACAATGAGCAGTTCTTC
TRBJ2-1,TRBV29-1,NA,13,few,CRGKGQRDNEQFF,TGCAGGGGGAAGGGCCAGAGGGACAATGAGCAGTTCTTC
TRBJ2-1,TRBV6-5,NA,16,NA,CASSYSGGRPYNEQFF,TGTGCCAGCAGTTACTCAGGAGGGAGGCCCTACAATGAGCAGTTCTTC
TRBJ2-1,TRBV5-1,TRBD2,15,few,CASSWAGGREGEQFF,TGCGCCAGCAGCTGGGCTGGCGGGAGGGAGGGTGAGCAGTTCTTC
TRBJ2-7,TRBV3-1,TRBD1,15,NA,CASSRAGGIVNEQYF,TGTGCCAGCAGCCGAGCAGGGGGCATCGTCAACGAGCAGTACTTC
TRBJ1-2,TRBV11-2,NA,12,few,CASSLGTDGYTF,TGTGCCAGCAGCTTAGGGACAGACGGCTACACCTTC
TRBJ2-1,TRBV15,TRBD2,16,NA,CATSRVGTRLYNEQFF,TGTGCCACCAGCAGAGTAGGGACTAGACTTTACAATGAGCAGTTCTTC
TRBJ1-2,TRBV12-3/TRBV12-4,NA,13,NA,CASTNGPSEGYTF,TGTGCCAGCACCAACGGACCTTCCGAAGGCTACACCTTC
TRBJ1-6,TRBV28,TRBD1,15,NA,CASSKDRERRSPLHF,TGTGCCAGCAGCAAAGACAGGGAAAGGCGTTCACCCCTCCACTTT
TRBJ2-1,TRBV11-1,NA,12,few,CASSQPYNEQFF,TGTGCCAGCAGCCAACCCTACAATGAGCAGTTCTTC
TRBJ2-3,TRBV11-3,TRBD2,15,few,CASSLSGSPRDTQYF,TGTGCCAGCAGCTTAAGCGGGAGCCCGCGAGATACGCAGTATTTT
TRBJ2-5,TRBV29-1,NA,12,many,CSAADMGETQYF,TGCAGCGCCGCCGACATGGGAGAGACCCAGTACTTC